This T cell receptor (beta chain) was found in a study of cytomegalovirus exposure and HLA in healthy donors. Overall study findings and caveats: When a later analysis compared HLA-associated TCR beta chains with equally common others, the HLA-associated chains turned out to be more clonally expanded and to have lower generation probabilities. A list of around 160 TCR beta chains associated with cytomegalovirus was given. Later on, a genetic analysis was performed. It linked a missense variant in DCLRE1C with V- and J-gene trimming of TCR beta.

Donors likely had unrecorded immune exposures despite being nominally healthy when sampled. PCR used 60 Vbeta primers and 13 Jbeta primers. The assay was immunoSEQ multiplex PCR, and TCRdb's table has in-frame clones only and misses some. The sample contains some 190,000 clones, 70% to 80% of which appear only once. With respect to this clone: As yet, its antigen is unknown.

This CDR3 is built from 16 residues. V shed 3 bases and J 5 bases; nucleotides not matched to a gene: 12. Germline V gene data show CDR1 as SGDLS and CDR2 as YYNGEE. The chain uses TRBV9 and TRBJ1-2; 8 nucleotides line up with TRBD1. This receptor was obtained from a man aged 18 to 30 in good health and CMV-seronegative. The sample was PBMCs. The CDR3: CASSAGLQGEAYGYTF. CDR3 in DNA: TGTGCCAGCAGCGCGGGCCTACAGGGGGAGGCATATGGCTACACCTTC. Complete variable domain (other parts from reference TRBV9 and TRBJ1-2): DSGVTQTPKHLITATGQRVTLRCSPRSGDLSVYWYQQSLDQGLQFLIQYYNGEERAKGNILERFSAQQFPDLHSELNLSSLELGDSALYFCASSAGLQGEAYGYTFGSGTRLTVV.